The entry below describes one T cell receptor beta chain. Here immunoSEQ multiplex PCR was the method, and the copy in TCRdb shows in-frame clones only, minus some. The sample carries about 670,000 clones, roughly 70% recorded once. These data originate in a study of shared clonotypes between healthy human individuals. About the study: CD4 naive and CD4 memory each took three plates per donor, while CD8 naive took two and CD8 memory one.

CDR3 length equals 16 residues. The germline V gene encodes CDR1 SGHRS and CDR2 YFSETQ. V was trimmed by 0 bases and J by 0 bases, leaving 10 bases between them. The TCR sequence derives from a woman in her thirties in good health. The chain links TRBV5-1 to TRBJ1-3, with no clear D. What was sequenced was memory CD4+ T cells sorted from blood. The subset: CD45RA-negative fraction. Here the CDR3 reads CASSLGHASSGNTIYF. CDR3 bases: TGCGCCAGCAGCTTGGGGCACGCGAGCTCTGGAAACACCATATATTTT. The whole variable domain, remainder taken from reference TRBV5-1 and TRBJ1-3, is KAGVTQTPRYLIKTRGQQVTLSCSPISGHRSVSWYQQTPGQGLQFLFEYFSETQRNKGNFPGRFSGRQFSNSRSEMNVSTLELGDSALYLCASSLGHASSGNTIYFGEGSWLTVV.